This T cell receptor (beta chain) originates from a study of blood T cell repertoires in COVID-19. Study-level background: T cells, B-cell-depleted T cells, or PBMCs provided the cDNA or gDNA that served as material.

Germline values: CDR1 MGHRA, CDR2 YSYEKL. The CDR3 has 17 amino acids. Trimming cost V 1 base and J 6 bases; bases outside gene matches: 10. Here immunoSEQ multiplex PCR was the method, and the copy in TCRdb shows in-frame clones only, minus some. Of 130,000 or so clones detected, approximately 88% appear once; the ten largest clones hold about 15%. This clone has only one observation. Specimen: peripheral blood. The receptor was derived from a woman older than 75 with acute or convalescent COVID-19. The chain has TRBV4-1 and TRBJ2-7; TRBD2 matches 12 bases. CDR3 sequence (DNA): TGCGCCAGCAGCCAAGGACTAGCGGGAGTACGAAGAAGCGAGCAGTACTTC. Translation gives CASSQGLAGVRRSEQYF.